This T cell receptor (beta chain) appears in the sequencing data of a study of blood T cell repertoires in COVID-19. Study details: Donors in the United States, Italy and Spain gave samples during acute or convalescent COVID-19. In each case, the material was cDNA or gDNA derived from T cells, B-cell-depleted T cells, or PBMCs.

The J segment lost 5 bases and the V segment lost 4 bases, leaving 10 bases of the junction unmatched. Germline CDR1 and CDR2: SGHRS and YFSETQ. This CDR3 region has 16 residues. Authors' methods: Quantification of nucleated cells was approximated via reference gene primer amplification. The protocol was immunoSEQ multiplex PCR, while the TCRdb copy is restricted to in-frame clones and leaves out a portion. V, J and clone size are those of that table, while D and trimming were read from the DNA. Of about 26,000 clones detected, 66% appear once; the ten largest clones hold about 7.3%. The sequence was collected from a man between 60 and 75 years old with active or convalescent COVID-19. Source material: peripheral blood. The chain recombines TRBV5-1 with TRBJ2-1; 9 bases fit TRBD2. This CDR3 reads CASSPVSGSGDNEQFF. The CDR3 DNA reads TGCGCCAGCAGCCCCGTTAGCGGGAGTGGGGACAATGAGCAGTTCTTC.